Listed below are T cell receptor beta chains from one sample, sequenced in a study of blood T cell repertoires in COVID-19. TCRdb keeps only in-frame clones here, not all; method: immunoSEQ multiplex PCR. This table holds about 120,000 clones, roughly four fifths found once. The sequenced material came from peripheral blood. The source is a human donor in a cohort sampled during active COVID-19. CDR3s include the opening cysteine and the closing phenylalanine or tryptophan. The D gene is left open where the match is weak. Only part of the rows carry a size: once, few, many, or a class if the clone is expanded.

d_call j_call v_call clone_size cdr3_aa cdr3_nt
TRBD1 TRBJ1-2 TRBV10-3 - CAISESGQGSWYGYTF TGTGCCATCAGTGAGTCGGGACAGGGGTCGTGGTATGGCTACACCTTC
- TRBJ2-7 TRBV20-1 - CSASGQQLAEQYF TGCAGTGCTAGTGGTCAGCAATTAGCCGAGCAGTACTTC
TRBD1 TRBJ1-1 TRBV7-9 - CASSPRQGPTEAFF TGTGCCAGCAGCCCGCGACAGGGCCCCACTGAAGCTTTCTTT
- TRBJ2-2 TRBV7-9 - CASSLDGTTGELFF TGTGCCAGCAGCTTAGATGGCACCACCGGGGAGCTGTTTTTT
- TRBJ1-2 TRBV12-3/TRBV12-4 - CASSPGQGHGYTF TGTGCCAGCAGCCCCGGTCAGGGGCATGGCTACACCTTC
- TRBJ2-1 TRBV12-5 - CASGLVAGTLYNEQFF TGTGCTAGTGGTTTGGTGGCCGGGACACTCTACAATGAGCAGTTCTTC
- TRBJ2-3 TRBV29-1 - CSVRVTDTQYF TGCAGCGTCAGGGTTACAGATACGCAGTATTTT
- TRBJ1-5 TRBV18 - CASSSSYRADQPQHF TGTGCCAGCTCATCCTCCTACAGGGCCGATCAGCCCCAGCATTTT
TRBD1 TRBJ2-7 TRBV3-1/TRBV3-2 - CASSQVSQGTYEQYF TGTGCCAGCAGCCAAGTGTCACAGGGGACCTACGAGCAGTACTTC
- TRBJ2-7 TRBV18 - CASSPIVSTPYEQYF TGTGCCAGCTCACCCATAGTTTCGACTCCCTACGAGCAGTACTTC
- TRBJ2-3 TRBV5-1 - CASSLQGGFTDTQYF TGCGCCAGCAGCTTACAGGGCGGCTTCACAGATACGCAGTATTTT
- TRBJ2-6 TRBV4-3 - CASSQLDSHSGANVLTF TGCGCCAGCAGCCAGCTGGACAGCCACTCTGGGGCCAACGTCCTGACTTTC
TRBD2 TRBJ2-3 TRBV4-2 - CASSQEVAGVDTQYF TGTGCCAGCAGCCAAGAGGTAGCGGGGGTAGATACGCAGTATTTT
- TRBJ1-3 TRBV5-6 once CASSAGLPGNTIYF TGTGCCAGCAGCGCAGGGCTCCCAGGAAACACCATATATTTT
TRBD2 TRBJ2-7 TRBV18 - CASSPRASGGLSYEQYF TGTGCCAGCTCACCTAGGGCTAGCGGGGGCCTATCCTACGAGCAGTACTTC
TRBD1 TRBJ1-4 TRBV3-1/TRBV3-2 - CASSQDRTGGYLFF TGTGCCAGCAGCCAAGACCGGACAGGGGGCTATCTGTTTTTT
TRBD1 TRBJ2-7 TRBV19 - CASARQGEGIYEQYF TGTGCCAGTGCCAGACAGGGAGAGGGGATATACGAGCAGTACTTC
- TRBJ2-7 TRBV10-2 - CASSGQETYEQYF TGCGCCAGCAGCGGACAAGAAACCTACGAGCAGTACTTC
- TRBJ2-7 TRBV29-1 once CSVAPEGTSREQYF TGCAGCGTTGCCCCCGAGGGCACCTCTCGGGAGCAGTACTTC
TRBD2 TRBJ2-3 TRBV7-6 - CASSPFGGGVTDTQYF TGTGCCAGCAGCCCCTTTGGCGGGGGGGTCACAGATACGCAGTATTTT